The rows below give T cell receptor beta chains drawn from one sample of a study of blood T cell repertoires in COVID-19. The data were produced by immunoSEQ multiplex PCR, yet TCRdb's version contains in-frame clones alone and is incomplete. This sample carries around 300,000 clones, over 75% of them seen once, and the ten largest clones take around 5%. Sequenced: PBMCs or T cells enriched from blood (not recorded which). The receptors were gathered from a man aged 30 to 45 who had recovered from COVID-19. CDR3s include the opening cysteine and the closing phenylalanine or tryptophan. Fields, in order: V gene, D gene, clone size, J gene, CDR3 DNA, CDR3 protein. D genes are given only for firm matches. The size of a clone is reported for some rows only, either as once, few or many, or as a class for expanded clones.

>TRBV3-1/TRBV3-2|TRBD1|-|TRBJ2-3
TGTGCCAGCAGCCGACCCCGACAGGGCAAGGATACGCAGTATTTT
CASSRPRQGKDTQYF
>TRBV15|-|-|TRBJ2-1
TGTGCCACCAGCAGAGGGGTAGTTCGGGGATCTTACAATGAGCAGTTCTTC
CATSRGVVRGSYNEQFF
>TRBV24-1|TRBD2|-|TRBJ2-2
TGTGCCACCAGTTCCAGGACTAGCGGGGGGGCCACCGGGGAGCTGTTTTTT
CATSSRTSGGATGELFF
>TRBV11-3|-|once|TRBJ2-1
TGTGCCAGCAGCTCCCGACCCGGGCCCCTGGGGAGCAATGAGCAGTTCTTC
CASSSRPGPLGSNEQFF
>TRBV7-2|TRBD2|-|TRBJ2-3
TGTGCCAGCAGCTTAGCAAGCGGGGGCACAGATACGCAGTATTTT
CASSLASGGTDTQYF
>TRBV28|TRBD2|-|TRBJ2-1
TGTGCCAGCAGTGGACTAGCGAGTATCAATCGTGGCAATGAGCAGTTCTTC
CASSGLASINRGNEQFF
>TRBV7-9|TRBD1|-|TRBJ2-5
TGTGCCAGCAGCTTAGGGACAGGGGGTGGAGAGACCCAGTACTTC
CASSLGTGGGETQYF
>TRBV27|-|-|TRBJ2-1
TGTGCCAGCAGTTTACTTGGTAGGGGGGGCAATGAGCAGTTCTTC
CASSLLGRGGNEQFF
>TRBV5-6|-|-|TRBJ2-5
TGTGCCAGCAGCACAGGGACACCCGGGACCCAGTACTTC
CASSTGTPGTQYF
>TRBV7-8|-|-|TRBJ1-1
TGTGCCAGCAGCGCTAAAACAGGGTTTGGCGGAGTGTCCACTGAAGCTTTCTTT
CASSAKTGFGGVSTEAFF
>TRBV19|-|-|TRBJ1-4
TGTGCCAGTAGTATCTGGCAGGGGAATAATGAAAAACTGTTTTTT
CASSIWQGNNEKLFF
>TRBV30|-|-|TRBJ2-1
TGTGCCTGGAGTGTCTTTTTAGGGGGATGGAATGAGCAGTTCTTC
CAWSVFLGGWNEQFF
>TRBV27|TRBD1|-|TRBJ2-5
TGTGCCAGCAGTTTCGGGACAGGGATTAAGACCCAGTACTTC
CASSFGTGIKTQYF
>TRBV7-9|TRBD1|-|TRBJ2-6
TGTGCCAGCAGCTTGGGACAGGGTCCGAGCTCTGGGGCCAACGTCCTGACTTTC
CASSLGQGPSSGANVLTF
>TRBV5-6|TRBD1|-|TRBJ1-5
TGTGCCAGCAGCCCTGGGGCAGGGGGTAACAATCAGCCCCAGCATTTT
CASSPGAGGNNQPQHF
>TRBV10-1|TRBD2|-|TRBJ2-3
TGCGCCAGCAGCGCCCTTGCGGCGACTAGCGGCACAGATACGCAGTATTTT
CASSALAATSGTDTQYF
>TRBV14|TRBD2|-|TRBJ2-1
TGTGCCAGCAGCCAGGCTAGCGGGAGGAATGAGCAGTTCTTC
CASSQASGRNEQFF
>TRBV6-1|-|-|TRBJ1-5
TGTGCCAGCAGTGAAGCCCCCAGGAATAGCAATCAGCCCCAGCATTTT
CASSEAPRNSNQPQHF
>TRBV3-1/TRBV3-2|-|-|TRBJ1-2
TGTGCCAGCAGCCAAGATTTCAAGACTCTACGGGATGGCTACACCTTC
CASSQDFKTLRDGYTF
>TRBV5-8|TRBD1|-|TRBJ1-2
TGTGCCAGCAGCTTGGGTAGGGGGCTCGTGTTTGGCTACACCTTC
CASSLGRGLVFGYTF
>TRBV18|-|-|TRBJ1-4
TGTGCCAGCTCACCCTTACGGGGGAGGAATGAAAAACTGTTTTTT
CASSPLRGRNEKLFF
>TRBV10-3|TRBD1|-|TRBJ2-1
TGTGCCATCAGTGAGGGACAGGAAGGGAATGAGCAGTTCTTC
CAISEGQEGNEQFF
>TRBV5-1|TRBD1|few|TRBJ1-3
TGCGCCAGCAGCTTGGACAGGGGTGGAAACACCATATATTTT
CASSLDRGGNTIYF
>TRBV29-1|-|-|TRBJ2-3
TGCAGCGTTGTACGAGGTACAGATACGCAGTATTTT
CSVVRGTDTQYF
>TRBV5-1|-|-|TRBJ1-1
TGCGCCAGCAGCTCCCTTACGCCCGGGGACACTGAAGCTTTCTTT
CASSSLTPGDTEAFF
>TRBV7-8|-|-|TRBJ1-6
TGTGCCAGCAGCTTCACAGGGAGCTCCTATAATTCACCCCTCCACTTT
CASSFTGSSYNSPLHF
>TRBV9|TRBD1|-|TRBJ1-6
TGTGCCAGCAGCGTAAGGACAGGGGATTCACCCCTCCACTTT
CASSVRTGDSPLHF
>TRBV2|-|-|TRBJ2-1
TGTGCCAGCAGTGGGGAGGCCCACAATGAGCAGTTCTTC
CASSGEAHNEQFF
>TRBV10-3|-|-|TRBJ2-5
TGTGCCACTACCGCCGAGTCGGAGACCCAGTACTTC
CATTAESETQYF
>TRBV6-2/TRBV6-3|-|-|TRBJ1-5
TGTGCCAGCAGTTACTCGGGGGGGGCTGAGCATTTT
CASSYSGGAEHF
>TRBV11-2|TRBD1|-|TRBJ1-1
TGTGCCAGCAGTTCAGGGGGGTGGAGCACTGAAGCTTTCTTT
CASSSGGWSTEAFF
>TRBV2|-|few|TRBJ2-3
TGTGCCAGCAGTGCACAGGCCAAGGGGGCAGATACGCAGTATTTT
CASSAQAKGADTQYF
>TRBV19|TRBD1|-|TRBJ1-5
TGTGCCAGTAGCCTTGGACAGGGGGATCGGTCCCAGCATTTT
CASSLGQGDRSQHF
>TRBV9|-|-|TRBJ1-2
TGTGCCAGCAGCGTAGAGTCAGGGCAAAGCTACACCTTC
CASSVESGQSYTF
>TRBV6-1|TRBD1|-|TRBJ1-1
TGTGCCAGCAGTGAAGGCAGGGGGCTAGATTTAGGCACTGAAGCTTTCTTT
CASSEGRGLDLGTEAFF
>TRBV19|TRBD1|-|TRBJ1-4
TGTGCCAGTAGTACCCCGACAGGGAATGAAAAACTGTTTTTT
CASSTPTGNEKLFF
>TRBV7-9|TRBD1|-|TRBJ2-7
TGTGCCAGCAGCTCCATCGGGACAGGGCCAAAGTCCTACGAGCAGTACTTC
CASSSIGTGPKSYEQYF
>TRBV18|TRBD1|-|TRBJ2-2
TGTGCCAGCTCACCATCTCTGACAGGGGTCGGCACCGGGGAGCTGTTTTTT
CASSPSLTGVGTGELFF
>TRBV10-2|TRBD2|-|TRBJ2-2
TGCGCCAGACAAACTAGCGGGGGGGCCCAAGGGGAGCTGTTTTTT
CARQTSGGAQGELFF
>TRBV5-1|TRBD1|-|TRBJ1-1
TGCGCCAGCAGCTTGGTCGGGACAGGGGGCCGGAACACTGAAGCTTTCTTT
CASSLVGTGGRNTEAFF